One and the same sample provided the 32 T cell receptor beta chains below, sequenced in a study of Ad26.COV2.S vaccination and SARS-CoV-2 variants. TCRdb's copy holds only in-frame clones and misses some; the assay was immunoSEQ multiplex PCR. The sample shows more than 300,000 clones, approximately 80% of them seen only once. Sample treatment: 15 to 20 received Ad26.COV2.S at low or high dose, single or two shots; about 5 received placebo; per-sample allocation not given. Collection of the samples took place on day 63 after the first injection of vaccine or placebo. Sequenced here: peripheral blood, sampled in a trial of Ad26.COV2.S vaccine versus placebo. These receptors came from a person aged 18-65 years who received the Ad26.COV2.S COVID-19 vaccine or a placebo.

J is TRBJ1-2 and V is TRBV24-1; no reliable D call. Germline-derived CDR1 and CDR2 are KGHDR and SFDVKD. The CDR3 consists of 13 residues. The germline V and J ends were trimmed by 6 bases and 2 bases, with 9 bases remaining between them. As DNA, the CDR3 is TGTGCCACCAGTATGGCAGGAAACTATGGCTACACCTTC. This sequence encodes CATSMAGNYGYTF.

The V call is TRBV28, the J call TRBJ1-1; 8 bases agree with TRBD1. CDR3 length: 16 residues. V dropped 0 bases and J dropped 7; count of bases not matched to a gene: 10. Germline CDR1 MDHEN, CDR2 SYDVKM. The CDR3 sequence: CASSLWGTGGLGEAFF. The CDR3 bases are TGTGCCAGCAGTTTATGGGGTACAGGGGGGCTCGGTGAAGCTTTCTTT.

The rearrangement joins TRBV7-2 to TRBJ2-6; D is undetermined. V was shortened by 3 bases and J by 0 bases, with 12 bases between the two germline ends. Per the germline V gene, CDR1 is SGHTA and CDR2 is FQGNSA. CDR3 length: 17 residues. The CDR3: CASSLNSLISGANVLTF. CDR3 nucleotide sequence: TGTGCCAGCAGCTTGAACAGCCTTATCTCTGGGGCCAACGTCCTGACTTTC.

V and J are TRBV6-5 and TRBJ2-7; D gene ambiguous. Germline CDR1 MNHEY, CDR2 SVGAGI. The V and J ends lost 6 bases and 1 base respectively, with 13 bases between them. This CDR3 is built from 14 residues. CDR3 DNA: TGTGCCAGCAGCTGGCTAGGGATATCCTACGAGCAGTACTTC. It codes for CASSWLGISYEQYF.

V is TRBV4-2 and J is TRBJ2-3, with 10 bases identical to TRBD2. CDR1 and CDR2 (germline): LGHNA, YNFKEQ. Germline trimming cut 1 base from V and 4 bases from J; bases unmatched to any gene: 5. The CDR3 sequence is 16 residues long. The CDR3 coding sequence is TGTGCCAGCAGCCAAGCGAAGCGGGGGGGCCCAGATACGCAGTATTTT. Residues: CASSQAKRGGPDTQYF.

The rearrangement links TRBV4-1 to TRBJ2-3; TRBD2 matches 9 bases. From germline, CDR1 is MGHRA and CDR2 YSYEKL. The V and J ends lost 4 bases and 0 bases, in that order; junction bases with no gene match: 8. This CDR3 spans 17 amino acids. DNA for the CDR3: TGCGCCAGCAGCCGACAAACGGCGGGGGGGAGCACAGATACGCAGTATTTT. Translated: CASSRQTAGGSTDTQYF.

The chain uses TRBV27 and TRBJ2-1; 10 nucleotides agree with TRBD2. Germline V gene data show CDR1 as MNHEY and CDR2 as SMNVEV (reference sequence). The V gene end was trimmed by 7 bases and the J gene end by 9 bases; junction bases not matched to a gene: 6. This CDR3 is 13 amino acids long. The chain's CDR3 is CASNTGTSVEQFF. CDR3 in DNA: TGTGCCAGCAACACCGGGACTAGCGTTGAGCAGTTCTTC.

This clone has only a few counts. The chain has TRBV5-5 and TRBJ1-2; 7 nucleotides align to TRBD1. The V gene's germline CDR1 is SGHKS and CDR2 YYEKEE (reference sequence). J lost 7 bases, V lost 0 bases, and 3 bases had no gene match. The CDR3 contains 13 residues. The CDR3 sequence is CASSLVRGTGYTF. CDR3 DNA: TGTGCCAGCAGCTTGGTCAGGGGGACTGGCTACACCTTC.

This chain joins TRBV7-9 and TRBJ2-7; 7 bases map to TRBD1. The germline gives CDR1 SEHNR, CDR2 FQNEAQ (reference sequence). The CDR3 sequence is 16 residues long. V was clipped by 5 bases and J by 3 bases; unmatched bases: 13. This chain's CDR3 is CASSPRGQGVVYEQYF. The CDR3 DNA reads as TGTGCCAGCAGCCCCCGCGGCCAGGGGGTCGTCTACGAGCAGTACTTC. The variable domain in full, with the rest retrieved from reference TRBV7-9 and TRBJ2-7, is DTGVSQNPRHKITKRGQNVTFRCDPISEHNRLYWYRQTLGQGPEFLTYFQNEAQLEKSRLLSDRFSAERPKGSFSTLEIQRTEQGDSAMYLCASSPRGQGVVYEQYFGPGTRLTVT.

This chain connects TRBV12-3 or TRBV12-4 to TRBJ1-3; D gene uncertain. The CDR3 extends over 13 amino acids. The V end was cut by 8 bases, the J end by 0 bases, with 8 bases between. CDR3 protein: CASHFSSGNTIYF. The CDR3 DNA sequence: TGTGCCAGCCACTTCAGCTCTGGAAACACCATATATTTT.

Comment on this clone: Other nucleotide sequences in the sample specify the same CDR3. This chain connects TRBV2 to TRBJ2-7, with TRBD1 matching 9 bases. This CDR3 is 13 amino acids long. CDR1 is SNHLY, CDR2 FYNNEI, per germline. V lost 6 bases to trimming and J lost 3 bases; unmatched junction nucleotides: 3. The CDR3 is CASRGTGFYEQYF. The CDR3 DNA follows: TGTGCCAGCAGGGGGACAGGGTTCTACGAGCAGTACTTC.

The CDR3 DNA follows: TGTGCCAGCTCACCGGCAGGGCGAAACATTCAGTACTTC. Translated: CASSPAGRNIQYF. The genes are TRBV18 and TRBJ2-4; TRBD1 might be the D (5 bases). Germline V CDR1 and CDR2: KGHSH, LQKENI. The CDR3 sequence is 13 residues long. The V and J ends lost 3 bases and 6 bases respectively, with 9 bases between them.

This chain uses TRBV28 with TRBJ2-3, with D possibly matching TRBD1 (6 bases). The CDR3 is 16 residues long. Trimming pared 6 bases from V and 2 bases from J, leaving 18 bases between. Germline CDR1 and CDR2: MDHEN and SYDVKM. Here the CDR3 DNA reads TGTGCCAGCAGACCCGCCGGGACAACTTTCACAGATACGCAGTATTTT. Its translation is CASRPAGTTFTDTQYF.

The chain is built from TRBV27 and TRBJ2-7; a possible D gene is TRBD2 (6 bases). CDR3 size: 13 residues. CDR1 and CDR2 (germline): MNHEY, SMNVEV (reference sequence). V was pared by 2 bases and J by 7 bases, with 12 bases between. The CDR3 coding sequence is TGTGCCAGCAGTTTAAGCGGGTCTTGGGAGCAGTACTTC. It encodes CASSLSGSWEQYF.

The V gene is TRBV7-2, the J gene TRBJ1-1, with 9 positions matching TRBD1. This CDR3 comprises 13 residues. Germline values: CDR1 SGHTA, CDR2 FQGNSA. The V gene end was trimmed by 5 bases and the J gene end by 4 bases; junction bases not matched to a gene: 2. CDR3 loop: CASSLGQGTEAFF. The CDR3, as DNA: TGTGCCAGCAGCCTGGGACAGGGCACTGAAGCTTTCTTT. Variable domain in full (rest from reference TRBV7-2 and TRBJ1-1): GAGVSQSPSNKVTEKGKDVELRCDPISGHTALYWYRQSLGQGLEFLIYFQGNSAPDKSGLPSDRFSAERTGGSVSTLTIQRTQQEDSAVYLCASSLGQGTEAFFGQGTRLTVV.

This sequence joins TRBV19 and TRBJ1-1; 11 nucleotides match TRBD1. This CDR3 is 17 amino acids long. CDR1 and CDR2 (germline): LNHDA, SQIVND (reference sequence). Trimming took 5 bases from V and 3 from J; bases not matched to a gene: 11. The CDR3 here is CASSSLAPGQGDTEAFF. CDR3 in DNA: TGTGCCAGTAGTTCTCTCGCTCCGGGACAGGGGGACACTGAAGCTTTCTTT.

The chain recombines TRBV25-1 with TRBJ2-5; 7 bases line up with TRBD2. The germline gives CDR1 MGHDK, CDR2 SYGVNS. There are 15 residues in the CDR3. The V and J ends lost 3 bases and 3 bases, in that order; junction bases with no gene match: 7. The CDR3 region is CASSEGSGAKETQYF. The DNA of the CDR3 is TGTGCCAGCAGTGAGGGAAGCGGGGCAAAAGAGACCCAGTACTTC.

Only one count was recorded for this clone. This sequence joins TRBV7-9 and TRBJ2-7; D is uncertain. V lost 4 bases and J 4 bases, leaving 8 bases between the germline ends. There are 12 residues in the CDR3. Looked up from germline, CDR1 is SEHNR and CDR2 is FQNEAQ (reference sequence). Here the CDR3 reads CASSSDHYEQYF. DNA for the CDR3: TGTGCCAGCAGCTCGGACCATTACGAGCAGTACTTC.

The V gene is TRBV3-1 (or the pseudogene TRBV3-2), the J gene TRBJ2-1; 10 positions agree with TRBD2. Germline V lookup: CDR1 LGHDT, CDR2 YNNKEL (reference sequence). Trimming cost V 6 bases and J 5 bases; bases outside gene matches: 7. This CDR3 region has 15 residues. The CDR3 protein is CASRESGGAHNEQFF. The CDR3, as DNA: TGTGCCAGCAGGGAAAGCGGGGGGGCCCACAATGAGCAGTTCTTC.

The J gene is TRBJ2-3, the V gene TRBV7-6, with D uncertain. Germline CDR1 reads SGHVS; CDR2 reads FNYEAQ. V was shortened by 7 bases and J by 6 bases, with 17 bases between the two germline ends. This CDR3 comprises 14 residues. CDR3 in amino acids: CASTQSSRSDTQYF. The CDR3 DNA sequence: TGTGCCAGCACCCAGTCCTCCCGGTCGGATACGCAGTATTTT.

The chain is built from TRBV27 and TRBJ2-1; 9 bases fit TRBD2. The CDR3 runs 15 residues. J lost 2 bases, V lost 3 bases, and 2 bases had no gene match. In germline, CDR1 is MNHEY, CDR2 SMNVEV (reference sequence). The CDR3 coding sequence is TGTGCCAGCAGTTTTGAGCGGGGGGCCTACAATGAGCAGTTCTTC. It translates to CASSFERGAYNEQFF.

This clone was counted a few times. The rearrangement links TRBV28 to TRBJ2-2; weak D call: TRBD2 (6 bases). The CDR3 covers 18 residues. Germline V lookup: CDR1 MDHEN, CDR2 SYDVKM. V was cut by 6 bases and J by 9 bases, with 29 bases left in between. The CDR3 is CASSVRLDSGGSIRELFF. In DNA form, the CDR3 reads TGTGCCAGCAGCGTTCGTTTAGATTCCGGGGGATCAATCCGGGAGCTGTTTTTT. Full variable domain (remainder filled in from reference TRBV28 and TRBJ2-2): DVKVTQSSRYLVKRTGEKVFLECVQDMDHENMFWYRQDPGLGLRLIYFSYDVKMKEKGDIPEGYSVSREKKERFSLILESASTNQTSMYLCASSVRLDSGGSIRELFFGEGSRLTVL.

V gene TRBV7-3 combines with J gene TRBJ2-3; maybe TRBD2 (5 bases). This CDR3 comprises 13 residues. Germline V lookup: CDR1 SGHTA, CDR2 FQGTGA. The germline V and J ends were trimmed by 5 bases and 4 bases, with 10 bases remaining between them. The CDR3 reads CASSRLAADTQYF. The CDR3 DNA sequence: TGTGCCAGCAGCCGTCTAGCAGCAGATACGCAGTATTTT.

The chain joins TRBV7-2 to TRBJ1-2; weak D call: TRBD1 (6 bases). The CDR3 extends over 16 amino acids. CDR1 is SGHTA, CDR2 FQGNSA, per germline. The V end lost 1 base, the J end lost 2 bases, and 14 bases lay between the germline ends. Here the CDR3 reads CASSLESGGTNYGYTF. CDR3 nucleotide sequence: TGTGCCAGCAGCTTAGAGTCCGGGGGGACAAACTATGGCTACACCTTC. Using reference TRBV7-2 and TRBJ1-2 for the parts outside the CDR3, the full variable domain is GAGVSQSPSNKVTEKGKDVELRCDPISGHTALYWYRQSLGQGLEFLIYFQGNSAPDKSGLPSDRFSAERTGGSVSTLTIQRTQQEDSAVYLCASSLESGGTNYGYTFGSGTRLTVV.

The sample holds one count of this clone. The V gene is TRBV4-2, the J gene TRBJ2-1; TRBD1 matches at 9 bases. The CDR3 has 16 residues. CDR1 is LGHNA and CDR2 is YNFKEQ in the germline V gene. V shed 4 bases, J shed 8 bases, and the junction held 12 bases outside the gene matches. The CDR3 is CASSRIVGQGGHEQFF. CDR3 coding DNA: TGTGCCAGCAGCCGCATCGTGGGACAGGGTGGGCATGAGCAGTTCTTC.

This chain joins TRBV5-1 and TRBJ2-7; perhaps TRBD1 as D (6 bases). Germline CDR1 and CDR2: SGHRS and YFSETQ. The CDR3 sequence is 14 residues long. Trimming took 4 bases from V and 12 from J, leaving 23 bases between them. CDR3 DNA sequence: TGCGCCAGCAGCAGGTCCGCGTCACAGGGAGAGGGGTACTTC. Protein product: CASSRSASQGEGYF.

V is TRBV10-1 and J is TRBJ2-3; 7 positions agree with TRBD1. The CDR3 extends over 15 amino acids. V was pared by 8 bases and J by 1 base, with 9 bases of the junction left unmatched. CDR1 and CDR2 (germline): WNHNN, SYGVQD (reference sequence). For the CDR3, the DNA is TGCGCCAGCCGATGGGACAGAAGTCGCACAGATACGCAGTATTTT. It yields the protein CASRWDRSRTDTQYF.

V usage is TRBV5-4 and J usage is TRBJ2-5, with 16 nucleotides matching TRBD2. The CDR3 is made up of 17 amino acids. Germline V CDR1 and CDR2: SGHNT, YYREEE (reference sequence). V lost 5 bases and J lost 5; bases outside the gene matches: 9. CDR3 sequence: CASSRGTSGGAGETQYF. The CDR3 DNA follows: TGTGCCAGCAGTCGAGGGACTAGCGGGGGGGCCGGCGAGACCCAGTACTTC.

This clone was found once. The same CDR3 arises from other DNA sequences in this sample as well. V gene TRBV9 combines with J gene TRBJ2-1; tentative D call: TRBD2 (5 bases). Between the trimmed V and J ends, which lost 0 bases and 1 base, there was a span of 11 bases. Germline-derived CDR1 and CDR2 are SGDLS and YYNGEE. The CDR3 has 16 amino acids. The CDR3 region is CASSVEGASSYNEQFF. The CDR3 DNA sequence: TGTGCCAGCAGCGTAGAGGGAGCGAGTTCCTACAATGAGCAGTTCTTC.

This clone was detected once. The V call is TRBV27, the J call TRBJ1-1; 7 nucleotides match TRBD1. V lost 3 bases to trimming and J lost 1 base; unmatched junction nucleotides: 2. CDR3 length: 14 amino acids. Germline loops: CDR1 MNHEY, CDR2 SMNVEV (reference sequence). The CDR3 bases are TGTGCCAGCAGTTTCGGGACAGAGAACACTGAAGCTTTCTTT. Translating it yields CASSFGTENTEAFF.

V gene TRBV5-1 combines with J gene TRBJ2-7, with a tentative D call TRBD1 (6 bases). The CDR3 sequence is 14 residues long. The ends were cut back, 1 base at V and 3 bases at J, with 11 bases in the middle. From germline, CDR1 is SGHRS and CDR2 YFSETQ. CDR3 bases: TGCGCCAGCAGCTTGCCCAGGGGCGGCTACGAGCAGTACTTC. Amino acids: CASSLPRGGYEQYF.

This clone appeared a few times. The CDR3 protein is CAISESKGGNSPLHF. The CDR3 coding sequence is TGTGCCATCAGTGAGTCGAAGGGGGGTAATTCACCCCTCCACTTT. The chain employs TRBV10-3 and TRBJ1-6; TRBD1 might be the D (6 bases). Deletions cut 0 bases from V and 6 bases from J, with 9 bases between. CDR3 length equals 15 residues. Germline CDR1 and CDR2: ENHRY and SYGVKD.